Reported below is one TCR beta chain. The target antigen is unknown. The table came from immunoSEQ multiplex PCR; TCRdb's copy has only in-frame clones and leaves some out. The data contain about 200,000 clones, about 92% of them singletons. The CDR3 has 15 amino acids. Trimming cost V 5 bases and J 2 bases; bases outside gene matches: 2. CDR1 and CDR2 from the germline V gene are MDHEN and SYDVKM. The sample comes from a study of T cell responses to AZD1222 COVID-19 vaccine. Study overall: Samples with a second dose at about 4 or about 12 weeks were pooled together.

General study findings and limits: The donor cohort was predominantly white British with a female majority, and clonal diversity may have been underestimated. Within unmutated variant regions lay the reported targets of nearly half of spike-specific TCRs. The peak T cell response came first, and repertoires were sampled only after it.

The origin of this receptor is an adult in good health. The genes are TRBV28 and TRBJ2-1, with TRBD1 identical over 11 bases. Sequenced material: peripheral blood, taken on day 0 of AZD1222 vaccination. As DNA, the CDR3 is TGTGCCAGCAGTAGGACAGGGGGCACCTACAATGAGCAGTTCTTC. Translating gives CASSRTGGTYNEQFF. The entire variable domain, with the rest obtained from reference TRBV28 and TRBJ2-1, is as follows: DVKVTQSSRYLVKRTGEKVFLECVQDMDHENMFWYRQDPGLGLRLIYFSYDVKMKEKGDIPEGYSVSREKKERFSLILESASTNQTSMYLCASSRTGGTYNEQFFGPGTRLTVL.